This entry lists 17 T cell receptor beta chains sequenced from one sample in a study of T cells in Graves' hyperthyroidism and ophthalmopathy. TCR beta CDR3 regions were amplified from RNA transcripts. Primed by the HTBI set, a first-round RT-PCR was run on the TCR CDR3. TCRdb called the multiplex PCR reads again in MiXCR, with one record for every CDR3 protein. The sample lists around 690,000 distinct CDR3 sequences; 17% were seen once. The specimen was blood. These receptors were taken from a man aged 45 to 65 with Graves' hyperthyroidism.

This clonotype was counted only a few times. The rearrangement links TRBV6-5 to TRBJ2-5; D is undetermined. Looked up from germline, CDR1 is MNHEY and CDR2 is SVGAGI. V was clipped by 1 base and J by 2 bases, with 8 bases between them. This CDR3 has 14 residues. This CDR3 reads CASSYFGRQETQYF. The CDR3 nucleotides are TGTGCCAGCAGTTACTTCGGACGTCAAGAGACCCAGTACTTC.

This chain uses TRBV27 with TRBJ2-7, with 7 bases lining up with TRBD2. Losses at the gene ends were 0 bases for V and 1 base for J; bases not matched to a gene: 3. Germline V gives CDR1 MNHEY, CDR2 SMNVEV (reference sequence). The CDR3 totals 15 residues. For the CDR3, the DNA is TGTGCCAGCAGTTTATCGGTGGGAGGGTCCTACGAGCAGTACTTC. Its translation: CASSLSVGGSYEQYF.

To note about this clonotype: One base away lies a much larger clone, so this may be a sequencing read error. This is likely a read error, given that the CDR3 carries no conserved phenylalanine or tryptophan at its end. V and J are TRBV20-1 and TRBJ2-1; 8 bases are shared with TRBD2. CDR1 and CDR2 from the germline V gene are DFQATT and SNEGSKA (reference sequence). V lost 6 bases to trimming and J lost 7 bases; unmatched junction nucleotides: 11. The length of the CDR3 is 14 residues. The CDR3 DNA reads as TGCAGTGCCGAAACGGGAGGGCCGTCTAATGAGCAGTTCTTA. Translation: CSAETGGPSNEQFL.

Comments on this clonotype: Since a much larger clone is just one base distant, this may be a read error. J is TRBJ2-3 and V is TRBV28, with 8 bases identical to TRBD2. The germline gives CDR1 MDHEN, CDR2 SYDVKM. This CDR3 has 16 amino acids. CDR3 bases: TGTGCCAGCAGTTTGCAGTTAGCGGGGCCCCCAGAGACGCAGTATTTT. Its protein product is CASSLQLAGPPETQYF.

V usage is TRBV5-8 and J usage is TRBJ2-1; 7 positions match TRBD1. The V gene's germline CDR1 is SGHTS and CDR2 YDEGEE. Trimming removed 4 bases from V and 1 base from J; junction bases left unmatched: 14. The CDR3 has 18 residues. CDR3 loop: CASSPDRAFRISYNEQFF. Written as DNA, the CDR3 is TGTGCCAGCAGCCCTGACAGGGCGTTTAGGATTTCCTACAATGAGCAGTTCTTC.

This clonotype occurred many times. The V and J genes are TRBV2 and TRBJ2-7; TRBD1 aligns across 8 bases. The CDR3 sequence is 15 residues long. J was trimmed by 0 bases and V by 6 bases; bases with no gene match: 7. Germline CDR1 is SNHLY and CDR2 is FYNNEI. The chain's CDR3 is CASSVDRGTSYEQYF. CDR3 nucleotide sequence: TGTGCCAGCAGCGTAGACAGGGGTACCTCCTACGAGCAGTACTTC. Full variable domain (outside the CDR3, taken from reference TRBV2 and TRBJ2-7): EPEVTQTPSHQVTQMGQEVILRCVPISNHLYFYWYRQILGQKVEFLVSFYNNEISEKSEIFDDQFSVERPDGSNFTLKIRSTKLEDSAMYFCASSVDRGTSYEQYFGPGTRLTVT.

Ten or more counts support this clonotype. The genes are TRBV6-2 or TRBV6-3 and TRBJ2-7; 10 bases agree with TRBD2. There are 15 residues in the CDR3. With V trimmed by 6 bases and J by 2 bases, 7 bases remained unmatched. Germline CDR1 and CDR2: MNHEY and SVGEGT. CDR3 in amino acids: CASRLTSGFTYEQYF. The CDR3, as DNA: TGTGCCAGCAGACTGACTAGCGGGTTTACCTACGAGCAGTACTTC.

This clonotype was observed a handful of times. V gene TRBV29-1 combines with J gene TRBJ1-2, with a tentative D call TRBD1 (5 bases). V was trimmed by 3 bases and J by 8 bases, leaving 13 bases between them. CDR1 is SQVTM and CDR2 is ANQGSEA in the germline V gene. This CDR3 has 12 amino acids. Written as DNA, the CDR3 is TGCAGCGTTGATGGCAGGGTCGGCGGCTACACCTTC. This translates into CSVDGRVGGYTF.

In the case of this clonotype: Mismatch with germline at one junction end may stem from a read error. The chain couples TRBV28 to TRBJ1-1; D is ambiguous. In germline, CDR1 is MDHEN, CDR2 SYDVKM. The CDR3 is 12 amino acids. The CDR3 here is CASNLVNTEAFF. The CDR3 nucleotides read TGTGCCAGCAATTTAGTCAACACTGAAGCTTTCTTT.

This clonotype was seen ten or more times. V is TRBV6-1 and J is TRBJ1-1; no firm D call. CDR1 and CDR2 from the germline V gene are MNHNS and SASEGT. The CDR3 is 16 residues long. With 7 bases removed from V and 0 bases from J, the gap between germline ends came to 18 bases. The chain's CDR3 is CASIPPHWRVNTEAFF. The CDR3 region has the DNA TGTGCCAGCATCCCGCCACACTGGAGGGTGAACACTGAAGCTTTCTTT.

This chain uses TRBV5-1 with TRBJ2-7; a weak D match, TRBD2 (6 bases). From germline, CDR1 is SGHRS and CDR2 YFSETQ. Trimming stripped 4 bases from V and 5 bases from J, with 16 bases between. The CDR3 has 14 residues. In DNA, the CDR3 is TGCGCCAGCAGCCCTGGAGGGGAGGACCACGAGCAGTACTTC. It encodes CASSPGGEDHEQYF.

The rearrangement links TRBV7-3 to TRBJ2-3; TRBD1 or TRBD2 may be the D gene (6 bases each). The V end lost 2 bases, the J end lost 4 bases, and 16 bases lay between the germline ends. The germline gives CDR1 SGHTA, CDR2 FQGTGA. The CDR3 runs to 16 residues. The CDR3 bases are TGTGCCAGCAGCTTAGGATGGAACAGGGAGGCAGATACGCAGTATTTT. Amino acid sequence: CASSLGWNREADTQYF. Filled out from reference TRBV7-3 and TRBJ2-3, the complete variable domain reads GAGVSQTPSNKVTEKGKYVELRCDPISGHTALYWYRQSLGQGPEFLIYFQGTGAADDSGLPNDRFFAVRPEGSVSTLKIQRTERGDSAVYLCASSLGWNREADTQYFGPGTRLTVL.

Comment on this clonotype: This sequence may be a read error, since a much larger clone differs from it by one base. The chain couples TRBV18 to TRBJ2-7, with TRBD1 matching over 8 bases. V dropped 3 bases and J dropped 6; count of bases not matched to a gene: 7. This CDR3 has 14 amino acids. CDR1 is KGHSH and CDR2 is LQKENI in the germline V gene. This CDR3 reads CASSPVGQAGEQYF. In nucleotides, the CDR3 is TGTGCCAGCTCACCGGTGGGACAGGCCGGCGAGCAGTACTTC.

This clonotype was detected a few times. V and J are TRBV7-9 and TRBJ1-4; no clear D gene. Trimming left V 4 bases short and J 5 bases short, with 8 bases between. Germline V gives CDR1 SEHNR, CDR2 FQNEAQ (reference sequence). The CDR3 has 13 amino acids. The CDR3 coding sequence is TGTGCCAGCAGCTCGCCCTCAAATGAAAAACTGTTTTTT. Its translation is CASSSPSNEKLFF.

J is TRBJ2-1 and V is TRBV29-1; 12 bases align to TRBD1. Looked up from germline, CDR1 is SQVTM and CDR2 is ANQGSEA. The CDR3 contains 18 residues. Losses at the gene ends were 1 base for V and 8 bases for J; bases not matched to a gene: 15. DNA for the CDR3: TGCAGCGTTGAAGGTCGGGACAGGGGGCTCGGTGGTTTAGATGAGCAGTTCTTC. Amino acid sequence: CSVEGRDRGLGGLDEQFF.

The chain has TRBV12-3 or TRBV12-4 and TRBJ1-1; 9 bases line up with TRBD1. The CDR3 consists of 15 residues. V was pared by 6 bases and J by 4 bases, with 9 bases of the junction left unmatched. The CDR3 loop reads CASSLTGTGSTEAFF. The CDR3 coding sequence is TGTGCCAGCAGCCTAACCGGGACAGGGTCCACTGAAGCTTTCTTT.

As concerns this clonotype: Sequence at one end of the junction differs from germline and may be a read error. CDR3 DNA sequence: TGTGCCAGCAACCAAGATCTAGCAGGCCATGAGCAGTTCTTC. Its translation is CASNQDLAGHEQFF. V usage is TRBV14 and J usage is TRBJ2-1; possibly TRBD2 for D (5 bases). Germline CDR1 reads SGHDN; CDR2 reads FVKESK. This CDR3 spans 14 amino acids.